This T cell receptor (beta chain) was identified in a study of T-cell reconstitution after alpha-beta-depleted transplantation in children (dated by TCRdb to the mid-2010s). About the full investigation: T-cell immune reconstitution after TCRalphabeta/CD19-depleted allogeneic hematopoietic cell transplantation in children was quantitatively tracked in the study by means of TCR repertoire profiling.

Broader findings and caveats from the paper: In some patients, high TCRbeta diversity at day 60 was attributed to recipient T cells and intrathymic progenitors that had survived conditioning. Hyperexpanded clone frequencies declined over subsequent months; after one year, T-cell counts and TCRbeta diversity were mostly attributed to newly produced T cells. Apparently early alphabetaT-cell count recovery about two months after transplant reportedly relied on only several hundred rapidly expanded clones derived from non-depleted graft cells.

This clonotype was seen only a few times. Its recognized antigen is unknown. It has no much larger one-base neighbor in the sample; base qualities were not kept. Library preparation was by PCR. TCRdb records Illumina HiSeq 2500 as the sequencer. TCR libraries were prepared with molecular barcoding, using unique molecular identifiers to normalize TCRbeta repertoire quantification. TCRdb itself trimmed the public reads at Q25 with fastp, ran MiXCR and retained productive beta chains. One record per CDR3 amino acid sequence lists the most common genes and DNA. The sample table contains hundreds of thousands of distinct CDR3 sequences; only one count was recorded for over 10% of them. The ten largest clones take up around 2.2% of the sample. At the junction V is shortened by 0 bases and J by 4 bases, with 13 bases in between. The germline V gene encodes CDR1 DFQATT and CDR2 SNEGSKA (reference sequence). The CDR3, from cysteine to phenylalanine, totals 15 residues. Only the CDR3 DNA is retained, 45 bases long and in frame from the first base.

The treatment or condition tag for this specimen amounts to: allogeneic hematopoietic cell transplantation with graft depleted of TCRalphabeta T cells and CD19 B cells. The transplant recipients were children given TCRalphabeta/CD19-depleted allogeneic hematopoietic cell grafts. The sample consisted of PBMCs, mostly from graft donor cells, taken 360 days after TCRalphabeta/CD19-depleted stem cell transplant. The receptor was derived from a male patient younger than 18 who had a stem cell transplant for acute myeloid leukemia, so the T cells may come from the graft donor. The chain employs TRBV20-1 and TRBJ1-5, with a tentative D gene TRBD1 over 5 matching bases. DNA sequence: TGCAGTGCTAGAGACGGGGACGGGGGGAATCAGCCCCAGCATTTT. The translation is CSARDGDGGNQPQHF.